Included here is one T cell receptor beta chain sequence, with context. This clonotype has a handful of counts. Its antigen remains unidentified. No base quality information exists; no much larger clone differs at one position. Systemically healthy Caucasian individuals from Russia, some 38 in total and aged roughly 6 to 100 years, were included as donors. Each donor gave ten milliliters of peripheral blood, drawn into EDTA-treated Vacutainer tubes. Ficoll-Paque density-gradient centrifugation was used to isolate PBMCs, with at least 7 million per sample. Total RNA was extracted from PBMCs with Trizol reagent, with at least 5.5 micrograms obtained per sample. Naive CD45RAhigh/CD27high T cell percentages were measured by flow cytometry on a PBMC aliquot from every donor. This sample is drawn from a study of blood T cells in healthy people across ages (dated by TCRdb to between 2014 and 2016). Context from the whole study: Template switching captured roughly one uniquely barcoded TCR beta cDNA molecule per two T cells in model experiments. Two additional independent replicas of 1 million unique cDNA reads from the same blood draw were analyzed for two donors (one aged 18 to 30 and one aged 80 or older). To avoid experimental bias, donors of different ages were distributed randomly across sequencing lanes. To track age-related changes in TCR beta repertoire diversity, the study relied on deep sequencing normalized with unique cDNA molecular identifiers. The donors were divided into four age groups: young (average approximately 17 years), middle-aged (roughly 40), aged (approximately 64) and long-lived (around 87). The investigation overall reported the following: As age increased, observed TCR beta diversity per million T cells dropped in a roughly linear way, and a significant reduction was already evident by age 40. Because donor CMV infection status was unknown, age-related changes in expanded clonotypes were potentially confounded. Estimates of total diversity based on one million sequenced T cells were regarded as lower bounds and as underestimates. There was a strong correlation between observed TCR beta diversity and the percentage of naive T cells measured by flow cytometry. Conclusive comparison of naive and antigen-experienced compartments was prevented by the profiling of bulk unsorted PBMCs. The long-lived group showed more naive CD4+ T cells, fewer expanded clones and increased TCR diversity than the aged group, suggesting age selection.

The method was 5' RACE. The second PCR ran for roughly 6 to 11 cycles and used a J-beta primer mix along with a sample-barcoded 5' primer. A unique molecular identifier was introduced onto each TCR beta cDNA molecule by a template-switch 5' adaptor carrying 12 random nucleotides. Each sample yielded at least 3 million CDR3-containing paired-end reads. First-strand cDNA was synthesized from all RNA with the Mint cDNA synthesis kit, primed by a TRBC-specific oligonucleotide. Following uracil-DNA glycosylase treatment, all cDNA underwent a first 18-cycle PCR with the universal primers M1SS and BC2_uni_R. The published analysis was carried out like this. Each sample was normalized by randomly selecting 1 million high-quality reads, each carrying a distinct molecular identifier. Reads sharing molecular identifiers were discarded rather than binned into consensus sequences. MiTCR, with a Q25 quality threshold and the strictest error-elimination algorithm, was used for CDR3 identification, clonotype clustering and error correction. A nonparametric unseen species model using Euler transformation provided a lower-bound estimate of total TCR beta diversity. Using fastp trimming at Q25 and MiXCR clonotype assembly, TCRdb reanalyzed the public sequencing data and kept in-frame beta chains. Duplicate CDR3 protein sequences are folded into a single record with the most common DNA and genes. TCRdb assigned the V and J calls; the authors' analysis was not used. The sample includes approximately 2,000,000 distinct CDR3 sequences, with 35% to 50% observed a single time. Of the sample, roughly 23% falls within the top ten clones.

From its cysteine to its phenylalanine, the CDR3 spans 16 amino acids. Kept here is only the CDR3 DNA, which spans 48 bases and is read in frame from base 1. V is pruned by 3 bases and J by 3 bases, leaving 9 bases of the junction without a gene match. CDR1 and CDR2 (DFQATT, SNEGSKA) derive from the germline V gene (reference sequence). The sequencing sample was made of blood. In this chain, TRBV20-1 is recombined with TRBJ2-3, with 10 junctional bases fitting TRBD2. This receptor was obtained from a human donor in good health. The CDR3 corresponds to CSASGTAGGLTDTQYF. In nucleotide form, the sequence is TGCAGTGCTAGTGGCACAGCGGGGGGGCTAACAGATACGCAGTATTTT.